Below, 29 T cell receptor beta chains from the same sample are listed, as sequenced in a study of blood T cell repertoires in COVID-19. Clones were sequenced by immunoSEQ multiplex PCR, and TCRdb holds only the in-frame ones, with some missing. The repertoire has 200,000 to 250,000 clones, around 87% of them found once; the top ten carry around 16%. Sequenced sample: PBMCs or T cells enriched from blood (not recorded which). The receptor source for this set is a man aged 30 to 45 who had been exposed to COVID-19.

V and J are TRBV4-2 and TRBJ1-1; the D gene is possibly TRBD1 (5 bases). Germline V gene lookup returns CDR1 LGHNA and CDR2 YNFKEQ. The CDR3 length is 15 residues. The germline V and J ends were trimmed by 5 bases and 11 bases, with 24 bases remaining between them. The CDR3 coding sequence is TGTGCCAGCAGCTACCGGTCATTACAGGTTAATTTGGCTTTCTTT. Its translation is CASSYRSLQVNLAFF.

The chain links TRBV19 to TRBJ1-1, with D perhaps TRBD1 (5 bases). The V gene's germline CDR1 is LNHDA and CDR2 SQIVND (reference sequence). Trimming cost V 10 bases and J 10 bases, with 16 bases left between them. This CDR3 spans 11 amino acids. This CDR3 is CATAGEVRAFF. CDR3 bases: TGTGCCACCGCGGGGGAAGTTCGAGCTTTCTTT.

This clone was found a few times. Germline and junction disagree at one end, which may indicate a read error. The genes are TRBV5-1 and TRBJ2-2; tentatively, D is TRBD1 (5 bases). Germline CDR1 SGHRS, CDR2 YFSETQ. The CDR3 totals 14 residues. The CDR3 loop is CASSSRQFTGELFF. Written as DNA, the CDR3 is TGCGCAAGCAGTTCCAGACAGTTCACCGGGGAGCTGTTTTTT.

This chain links TRBV2 with TRBJ2-7; 12 bases match TRBD1. V was clipped by 6 bases and J by 3 bases; unmatched bases: 6. The CDR3 extends over 15 amino acids. Germline assignment: CDR1 SNHLY and CDR2 FYNNEI. The CDR3, as DNA: TGTGCCAGCAGCGGGGGACAGGGGGCGGTCTACGAGCAGTACTTC. This sequence encodes CASSGGQGAVYEQYF. Drawing the rest from reference TRBV2 and TRBJ2-7, the complete variable domain is EPEVTQTPSHQVTQMGQEVILRCVPISNHLYFYWYRQILGQKVEFLVSFYNNEISEKSEIFDDQFSVERPDGSNFTLKIRSTKLEDSAMYFCASSGGQGAVYEQYFGPGTRLTVT.

The chain has TRBV20-1 and TRBJ1-2; 8 nucleotides align to TRBD1. The CDR3 covers 14 residues. Losses at the gene ends were 3 bases for V and 7 bases for J; bases not matched to a gene: 10. Germline CDR1 is DFQATT and CDR2 is SNEGSKA (reference sequence). The CDR3 here is CSASPFQGAGGYTF. The CDR3 DNA sequence: TGCAGTGCTAGTCCCTTCCAGGGGGCAGGTGGCTACACCTTC.

In DNA form, the CDR3 reads TGTGCCAGCAGCCGTCGGGCGGGAATTTTGACGGCTTTCTTT. Protein: CASSRRAGILTAFF. This chain connects TRBV11-2 to TRBJ1-1; D is unresolved. Trimming shortened V by 5 bases and J by 11 bases, and 21 bases separated the two germline ends. Germline V CDR1 and CDR2: SGHAT, FQNNGV. This CDR3 has 14 amino acids.

The rearrangement uses TRBV7-9 and TRBJ2-5; TRBD1 is a possible D gene (5 bases). This CDR3 comprises 16 residues. V dropped 5 bases and J dropped 5 bases, with 21 bases sitting between them. Germline V gene lookup returns CDR1 SEHNR and CDR2 FQNEAQ (reference sequence). Written as DNA, the CDR3 is TGTGCCAGCAGCCTAGACTTGGGGCCGTCTTGGGAGACCCAGTACTTC. Translating gives CASSLDLGPSWETQYF.

V is TRBV9 and J is TRBJ1-2; no reliable D call. Germline V CDR1 and CDR2: SGDLS, YYNGEE. The CDR3 loop spans 11 amino acids. The germline V and J ends were trimmed by 4 bases and 7 bases, with 8 bases remaining between them. The CDR3 DNA sequence: TGTGCCAGCAGCTCCTCCCGTGGCTACACCTTC. Residues: CASSSSRGYTF.

The gene calls are TRBV15 and TRBJ1-4, with a possible D match to TRBD1 (5 bases). Trimming cost V 1 base and J 8 bases, with 20 bases left between them. Germline V gives CDR1 LNHNV, CDR2 YYDKDF (reference sequence). This CDR3 has 17 residues. The CDR3 bases are TGTGCCACCAGCAGAGTTCGACAGTCTCCATCAAGCGAAAAACTGTTTTTT. Protein product: CATSRVRQSPSSEKLFF.

The chain recombines TRBV4-2 with TRBJ2-7; 7 bases fit TRBD2. Germline V gives CDR1 LGHNA, CDR2 YNFKEQ. With V trimmed by 2 bases and J by 4 bases, 5 bases remained unmatched. There are 14 residues in the CDR3. DNA for the CDR3: TGTGCCAGCAGCCAAACCGCGGGGGATTACGAGCAGTACTTC. Protein product: CASSQTAGDYEQYF.

The V call is TRBV7-3, the J call TRBJ2-2, with D uncertain. The germline CDR1 and CDR2 sequences are SGHTA and FQGTGA. This CDR3 contains 16 residues. Trimming took 1 base from V and 3 from J, leaving 12 bases between them. The CDR3 DNA sequence: TGTGCCAGCAGCTTAATAGGCGGCCGCGACACCGGGGAGCTGTTTTTT. Translating it yields CASSLIGGRDTGELFF.

This rearrangement joins TRBV18 to TRBJ1-2; 7 bases are shared with TRBD1. This CDR3 contains 15 residues. The germline gives CDR1 KGHSH, CDR2 LQKENI. V was clipped by 5 bases and J by 8 bases; unmatched bases: 14. CDR3 bases: TGTGCCAGCTCATCGCCTCCTTCGAACAGGGGAGGCTACACCTTC. Its protein product is CASSSPPSNRGGYTF.

V gene TRBV3-1 (or the pseudogene TRBV3-2) combines with J gene TRBJ2-7; 9 nucleotides align to TRBD2. The CDR3 totals 16 residues. CDR1 LGHDT and CDR2 YNNKEL come from the germline V gene (reference sequence). V lost 2 bases, J lost 5 bases, and 10 bases stayed unmatched. CDR3 nucleotides: TGTGCCAGCAGCCAATTCGGGCGGGGGGGCCTGAACGAGCAGTACTTC. This codes for CASSQFGRGGLNEQYF.

The chain has TRBV6-5 and TRBJ2-4, with 7 bases aligning to TRBD2. The CDR3 runs to 15 residues. Unmatched junction bases numbered 11, after V lost 6 bases and J lost 6 bases. Per the germline V gene, CDR1 is MNHEY and CDR2 is SVGAGI. In DNA form, the CDR3 reads TGTGCCAGCAGCCTTCGACCGGGGGAGGGAAACATTCAGTACTTC. This encodes CASSLRPGEGNIQYF.

V gene TRBV30 combines with J gene TRBJ1-2; D remains ambiguous. CDR1 GTSNPN and CDR2 SVGIG come from the germline V gene (reference sequence). Trimming took off 2 bases at V and 8 bases at J, with 9 bases between the two ends. This CDR3 is 11 amino acids long. The CDR3 nucleotides read TGTGCCTGGAGTCCAACATTAGGCTACACCTTC. It encodes CAWSPTLGYTF. Using reference TRBV30 and TRBJ1-2 for the parts outside the CDR3, the full variable domain is SQTIHQWPATLVQPVGSPLSLECTVEGTSNPNLYWYRQAAGRGLQLLFYSVGIGQISSEVPQNLSASRPQDRQFILSSKKLLLSDSGFYLCAWSPTLGYTFGSGTRLTVV.

The chain uses TRBV2 and TRBJ2-7, with D possibly being TRBD2 (6 bases). The CDR3 sequence is 14 residues long. CDR1 is SNHLY, CDR2 FYNNEI, per germline. With 3 bases removed from V and 1 base from J, the gap between germline ends came to 10 bases. CDR3: CASSEVAESYEQYF. As DNA, the CDR3 is TGTGCCAGCAGTGAGGTAGCGGAATCCTACGAGCAGTACTTC.

The J gene is TRBJ1-1, the V gene TRBV7-2, with D possibly matching TRBD1 (5 bases). Germline V CDR1 and CDR2: SGHTA, FQGNSA. CDR3 length equals 15 residues. The V end was cut by 5 bases, the J end by 6 bases, with 19 bases between. The CDR3: CASSQTPAGRPEAFF. CDR3 DNA: TGTGCCAGCAGCCAGACCCCTGCGGGGCGGCCTGAAGCTTTCTTT.

The rearrangement uses TRBV10-3 and TRBJ2-1; possibly TRBD2 for D (5 bases). The CDR3 length is 12 residues. Germline V gene sequence: CDR1 ENHRY, CDR2 SYGVKD. The ends were cut back, 4 bases at V and 8 bases at J, with 9 bases in the middle. CDR3 amino acids: CAISGGSDEQFF. Written as DNA, the CDR3 is TGTGCCATCAGTGGAGGTAGCGATGAGCAGTTCTTC.

This chain uses TRBV19 with TRBJ2-1; 8 bases align to TRBD2. Germline CDR1 is LNHDA and CDR2 is SQIVND (reference sequence). CDR3 length: 17 residues. The V gene end was trimmed by 2 bases and the J gene end by 7 bases; junction bases not matched to a gene: 13. The chain's CDR3 is CASSIRSGGTLGNEQFF. The CDR3 DNA is TGTGCCAGTAGTATAAGGAGCGGGGGAACCTTGGGGAATGAGCAGTTCTTC.

The gene calls are TRBV5-1 and TRBJ1-1; unclear D gene. The CDR3 contains 15 residues. The germline V gene encodes CDR1 SGHRS and CDR2 YFSETQ. Between the trimmed V and J ends, which lost 1 base and 1 base, there was a span of 11 bases. In nucleotides, the CDR3 is TGCGCCAGCAGCTTGAGGCTCGGGAAGAACACTGAAGCTTTCTTT. Translated, it gives CASSLRLGKNTEAFF.

The chain recombines TRBV19 with TRBJ2-1; tentatively, D is TRBD1 (6 bases). The germline gives CDR1 LNHDA, CDR2 SQIVND (reference sequence). This CDR3 spans 13 amino acids. V was pared by 4 bases and J by 10 bases, with 14 bases between. CDR3 sequence: CASSTSTRGEQFF. Here the CDR3 DNA reads TGTGCCAGTAGTACAAGTACAAGGGGGGAGCAGTTCTTC.

The chain couples TRBV7-9 to TRBJ2-5; unclear D gene. The length of the CDR3 is 13 residues. Germline CDR1 reads SEHNR; CDR2 reads FQNEAQ (reference sequence). V lost 0 bases and J 2 bases, leaving 4 bases between the germline ends. The CDR3 DNA sequence: TGTGCCAGCAGCTTAGCTAGACAAGAGACCCAGTACTTC. It is translated as CASSLARQETQYF.

This chain joins TRBV4-2 and TRBJ2-1; D is possibly TRBD2 (6 bases). V gave up 4 bases and J gave up 9 bases, with 13 bases separating them. This CDR3 has 13 residues. Germline V CDR1 and CDR2: LGHNA, YNFKEQ. The CDR3 nucleotides are TGTGCCAGCAGCCCGGAGGGTTTCGGTGAGCAGTTCTTC. Translated: CASSPEGFGEQFF.

The gene calls are TRBV30 and TRBJ1-6; tentative D call: TRBD1 (6 bases). The V and J ends lost 0 bases and 5 bases respectively, with 14 bases between them. The CDR3 runs 16 residues. Germline V CDR1 and CDR2: GTSNPN, SVGIG (reference sequence). In DNA form, the CDR3 reads TGTGCCTGGAGTGTTATGACAGGCGTGGATAATTCACCCCTCCACTTT. It is translated as CAWSVMTGVDNSPLHF.

V gene TRBV15 combines with J gene TRBJ2-3; 12 bases map to TRBD2. CDR1 and CDR2 (germline): LNHNV, YYDKDF (reference sequence). Trimming removed 1 base from V and 1 base from J; junction bases left unmatched: 9. The CDR3 spans 19 residues. CDR3 DNA sequence: TGTGCCACCAGCAGAGGACTAGCGGGGGTGATGATCGGCACAGATACGCAGTATTTT. Its protein is CATSRGLAGVMIGTDTQYF.

The chain joins TRBV20-1 to TRBJ1-1, with D unresolved. V was pared by 3 bases and J by 3 bases, with 11 bases between. The CDR3 spans 13 residues. CDR1 and CDR2 from the germline V gene are DFQATT and SNEGSKA (reference sequence). The CDR3 sequence: CSASGEGDTEAFF. In DNA form, the CDR3 reads TGCAGTGCTAGTGGTGAGGGAGACACTGAAGCTTTCTTT.

The chain combines TRBV4-1 with TRBJ1-1; no clear D gene. V dropped 4 bases and J dropped 1 base, with 4 bases sitting between them. Germline V gives CDR1 MGHRA, CDR2 YSYEKL. The CDR3 extends over 12 amino acids. The CDR3 reads CASSLSNTEAFF. CDR3 sequence (DNA): TGCGCCAGCAGCCTCTCGAACACTGAAGCTTTCTTT.

The chain uses TRBV5-1 and TRBJ2-5, with 8 nucleotides matching TRBD2. This CDR3 spans 16 amino acids. Losses at the gene ends were 0 bases for V and 1 base for J; bases not matched to a gene: 5. Germline V gene sequence: CDR1 SGHRS, CDR2 YFSETQ. DNA of the CDR3: TGCGCCAGCAGCTTGGAGGGCGGGGGGTCCCAAGAGACCCAGTACTTC. This encodes CASSLEGGGSQETQYF.

The chain links TRBV4-2 to TRBJ1-3; D not resolved. Trimming left V 0 bases short and J 0 bases short, with 12 bases between. The CDR3 runs 17 residues. Per the germline V gene, CDR1 is LGHNA and CDR2 is YNFKEQ. CDR3 sequence reads: CASSQDVHSPSGNTIYF. Here the CDR3 DNA reads TGTGCCAGCAGCCAAGACGTGCACAGCCCCTCTGGAAACACCATATATTTT.